This is a list of T cell receptor beta chains from one sample in a study of PD-1 blockade in classical Hodgkin lymphoma. Repertoires were generated with immunoSEQ multiplex PCR, while TCRdb's copy carries only in-frame clones and drops some. The sample lists 45,000 to 55,000 clones; roughly 80% were seen once. The sample consisted of peripheral blood mononuclear cells (PBMCs), taken at baseline. These receptors were collected from a human donor with classical Hodgkin lymphoma. Each CDR3 is given with its conserved first and last residue. The D gene is left open where the match is weak. Expanded clones are given a class, and other clones once, few, many or no size at all.

V gene,clone size,D gene,J gene,CDR3 protein,CDR3 DNA
TRBV4-3,.,.,TRBJ1-4,CASSGSRANEKLFF,TGCGCCAGCAGCGGAAGTCGTGCTAATGAAAAACTGTTTTTT
TRBV6-1,.,.,TRBJ1-3,CASSEGRSAGNTIYF,TGTGCCAGCAGTGAGGGGCGTAGCGCTGGAAACACCATATATTTT
TRBV7-2,.,.,TRBJ1-4,CASSPPPTNEKLFF,TGTGCCAGCAGCCCCCCGCCCACTAATGAAAAACTGTTTTTT
TRBV7-6,.,.,TRBJ1-1,CASSLTENTEAFF,TGTGCCAGCAGCTTAACCGAAAACACTGAAGCTTTCTTT
TRBV13,.,TRBD2,TRBJ2-1,CASSSPQNRGRRSYNEQFF,TGTGCCAGCAGCTCCCCCCAGAATCGCGGGAGGAGATCCTACAATGAGCAGTTCTTC
TRBV30,.,TRBD1,TRBJ1-2,CACVRDSVYGYTF,TGTGCCTGTGTCCGGGACAGCGTCTATGGCTACACCTTC
TRBV5-4,.,.,TRBJ2-7,CASSLSGPTYEQYF,TGTGCCAGCAGCCTTAGCGGACCTACCTACGAGCAGTACTTC
TRBV18,.,.,TRBJ2-5,CASSPPSQQETQYF,TGTGCCAGCTCACCACCGTCTCAGCAAGAGACCCAGTACTTC
TRBV5-6,.,TRBD2,TRBJ2-3,CASSHLRAGGPGSTDTQYF,TGTGCCAGCAGCCACCTTCGGGCGGGAGGGCCGGGGAGCACAGATACGCAGTATTTT
TRBV2,.,TRBD2,TRBJ2-2,CASRWTSSGTGELFF,TGTGCCAGCAGGTGGACTAGCTCTGGGACCGGGGAGCTGTTTTTT
TRBV30,.,.,TRBJ1-5,CAWSQGLSNQPQHF,TGTGCCTGGAGTCAGGGGCTGAGCAATCAGCCCCAGCATTTT
TRBV5-4,.,TRBD1,TRBJ2-2,CASSFMTGERGIGELFF,TGTGCCAGCAGCTTCATGACAGGGGAACGGGGCATCGGGGAGCTGTTTTTT
TRBV30,.,.,TRBJ1-6,CAWNRARTNSPLHF,TGTGCCTGGAATCGGGCCCGCACTAATTCACCCCTCCACTTT
TRBV5-1,.,.,TRBJ2-5,CASSLVGGEETQYF,TGCGCCAGCAGCTTGGTTGGCGGGGAAGAGACCCAGTACTTC
TRBV19,.,.,TRBJ2-1,CASSIGSTLNEQFF,TGTGCCAGTAGTATCGGGTCCACTCTCAATGAGCAGTTCTTC
TRBV6-1,.,.,TRBJ1-5,CASSEALGGAIRSNQPQHF,TGTGCCAGCAGTGAAGCTCTCGGGGGCGCGATCCGGAGCAATCAGCCCCAGCATTTT
TRBV5-6,.,.,TRBJ2-6,CASILGVWLSGANVLTF,TGTGCCAGCATTCTAGGGGTCTGGCTCTCTGGGGCCAACGTCCTGACTTTC
TRBV15,.,TRBD1,TRBJ1-4,CATSRGGGQGHEKLFF,TGTGCCACCAGCAGAGGCGGGGGACAGGGGCATGAAAAACTGTTTTTT
TRBV5-1,.,.,TRBJ1-4,CASSLGVANEKLFF,TGCGCCAGCAGCTTGGGGGTGGCTAATGAAAAACTGTTTTTT
TRBV4-3,.,.,TRBJ2-5,CASSQERGLGEWGETQYF,TGCGCCAGCAGCCAAGAACGGGGATTGGGGGAGTGGGGGGAGACCCAGTACTTC
TRBV4-3,.,.,TRBJ1-2,CASSHRGAGGYTF,TGCGCCAGCAGCCACAGGGGCGCGGGTGGCTACACCTTC
TRBV6-1,.,.,TRBJ1-2,CASSEPGYGYTF,TGTGCCAGCAGTGAACCCGGCTATGGCTACACCTTC
TRBV18,.,TRBD2,TRBJ2-5,CASSPPGIAGETQYF,TGTGCCAGCTCACCACCGGGGATAGCGGGAGAGACCCAGTACTTC
TRBV9,once,.,TRBJ2-2,CASSVTGAGELFF,TGTGCCAGCAGCGTCACGGGAGCCGGGGAGCTGTTTTTT
TRBV30,once,.,TRBJ1-2,CAWSTIDGYGYTF,TGTGCCTGGAGTACAATCGACGGCTATGGCTACACCTTC
TRBV19,few,.,TRBJ2-2,CASNPVGTGELFF,TGTGCCAGTAACCCGGTGGGCACCGGGGAGCTGTTTTTT
TRBV7-2,.,.,TRBJ1-2,CASTPPSGNYGYTF,TGTGCCAGCACCCCCCCCTCAGGGAACTATGGCTACACCTTC
TRBV6-5,.,TRBD2,TRBJ2-2,CASKGTSGHTGELFF,TGTGCCAGCAAGGGTACTAGCGGACATACCGGGGAGCTGTTTTTT
TRBV13,.,.,TRBJ2-1,CASSFEQGQFF,TGTGCCAGCAGCTTTGAGCAGGGACAGTTCTTC
TRBV7-9,.,TRBD2,TRBJ2-7,CASSLTTSGRAYEQYF,TGTGCCAGCAGCTTAACGACTAGCGGGAGGGCTTACGAGCAGTACTTC
TRBV7-2,.,TRBD2,TRBJ2-4,CASSPTSVNIQYF,TGTGCCAGCAGTCCGACTAGCGTAAACATTCAGTACTTC
TRBV11-2,.,TRBD1,TRBJ1-3,CASSPDRGRDTIYF,TGTGCCAGCAGCCCGGACAGGGGTAGGGACACCATATATTTT
TRBV15,.,.,TRBJ1-4,CATSRSLPGTNEKLFF,TGTGCCACCAGCAGGTCCCTTCCCGGGACTAATGAAAAACTGTTTTTT
TRBV10-3,.,.,TRBJ1-1,CAISVDSYNTEAFF,TGTGCCATCAGCGTTGACAGTTACAACACTGAAGCTTTCTTT
TRBV18,few,.,TRBJ1-2,CASSAEHLAYGYTF,TGTGCCAGCTCAGCCGAGCATCTGGCCTATGGCTACACCTTC
TRBV7-9,.,.,TRBJ2-2,CASSLGARAYTGELFF,TGTGCCAGCAGCCTCGGGGCCCGGGCGTACACCGGGGAGCTGTTTTTT
TRBV5-1,.,.,TRBJ1-1,CASSAYRANTEAFF,TGCGCCAGCAGCGCATACAGGGCGAACACTGAAGCTTTCTTT
TRBV19,.,TRBD1,TRBJ1-1,CASSIDRGVGTEAFF,TGTGCCAGTAGTATCGACAGGGGAGTGGGAACTGAAGCTTTCTTT
TRBV27,once,.,TRBJ2-1,CASSLVANSYNEQFF,TGTGCCAGCAGTTTGGTGGCTAACTCCTACAATGAGCAGTTCTTC
TRBV7-9,few,TRBD1,TRBJ1-2,CASSRQGLGGYTF,TGTGCCAGCAGCCGACAGGGTTTGGGTGGCTACACCTTC
TRBV5-8,few,.,TRBJ1-1,CASSRTVQVTEAFF,TGTGCCAGCAGCCGGACCGTTCAGGTCACTGAAGCTTTCTTT
TRBV10-3,.,.,TRBJ1-3,CATGGGLSSGNTIYF,TGTGCCACCGGGGGGGGCTTAAGCTCTGGAAACACCATATATTTT
TRBV6-6,.,TRBD1,TRBJ2-1,CASRWDRGYNEQFF,TGTGCCAGCAGGTGGGACAGGGGGTACAATGAGCAGTTCTTC
TRBV5-1,.,.,TRBJ1-1,CASSWPGSSNTEAFF,TGCGCCAGCAGCTGGCCAGGGAGCTCGAACACTGAAGCTTTCTTT
TRBV6-6,.,.,TRBJ2-7,CASSYSRVGYEQYF,TGTGCCAGCAGTTATAGCAGGGTAGGCTACGAGCAGTACTTC
TRBV4-1,once,.,TRBJ1-4,CASSSPTDNNEKLFF,TGCGCCAGCAGCTCCCCGACAGATAATAATGAAAAACTGTTTTTT
TRBV19,.,TRBD1,TRBJ1-1,CASIPPSYRGLNTEAFF,TGTGCCAGTATCCCCCCCTCTTACAGGGGGCTGAACACTGAAGCTTTCTTT
TRBV30,.,.,TRBJ1-3,CAWSPWGGNTIYF,TGTGCCTGGAGCCCATGGGGTGGAAACACCATATATTTT
TRBV2,.,.,TRBJ2-6,CASKEESGANVLTF,TGTGCCAGCAAGGAAGAATCTGGGGCCAACGTCCTGACTTTC
TRBV21-1,.,.,TRBJ1-1,CASSKLDLNTEAFF,TGTGCCAGCAGCAAATTGGACTTGAACACTGAAGCTTTCTTT
TRBV7-2,few,.,TRBJ2-1,CASSSPGTVSEQFF,TGTGCCAGCAGCAGCCCCGGGACTGTCTCGGAGCAGTTCTTC